The 29 T cell receptor beta chains listed next were all sequenced from one sample in a study of shared clonotypes between healthy human individuals. The table came from immunoSEQ multiplex PCR; TCRdb's copy has only in-frame clones and leaves some out. The sample shows hundreds of thousands of clones, about two thirds of them seen only once. Specimen: memory CD4+ T cells sorted from blood. The sample's subset: CD45RA-negative fraction. Receptor source: a woman aged 30 to 39 in good health.

V is TRBV7-9 and J is TRBJ2-7, with 8 bases aligning to TRBD1. The CDR3 totals 14 residues. From germline, CDR1 is SEHNR and CDR2 FQNEAQ (reference sequence). The junction had 7 bases not matched to a gene; V was cut back by 4 bases and J by 5 bases. CDR3 sequence (DNA): TGTGCCAGCAGCTCTGACAGGGGATCCCACGAGCAGTACTTC. Its translation is CASSSDRGSHEQYF.

This chain uses TRBV28 with TRBJ1-2; D is ambiguous. V shed 3 bases and J shed 4 bases, with 15 bases lying between them. The CDR3 is 15 amino acids. Per germline, CDR1 MDHEN and CDR2 SYDVKM. CDR3 region: CASSFSAGLSYGYTF. The CDR3 coding sequence is TGTGCCAGCAGTTTTAGCGCGGGCTTGAGCTATGGCTACACCTTC.

The rearrangement uses TRBV25-1 and TRBJ2-7; D might be TRBD2 (6 bases). The CDR3 totals 15 residues. CDR1 and CDR2 from the germline V gene are MGHDK and SYGVNS. The ends were cut back, 2 bases at V and 3 bases at J, with 14 bases in the middle. CDR3 sequence: CASSEGGLTHYEQYF. CDR3 nucleotides: TGTGCCAGCAGTGAAGGAGGGCTTACCCACTACGAGCAGTACTTC.

The chain joins TRBV30 to TRBJ1-2; D unclear. V gave up 2 bases and J gave up 4 bases, with 11 bases separating them. Germline CDR1 GTSNPN, CDR2 SVGIG (reference sequence). CDR3 length equals 13 residues. The chain's CDR3 is CAWSQDNGYGYTF. CDR3 nucleotide sequence: TGTGCCTGGAGTCAAGATAACGGCTATGGCTACACCTTC.

The CDR3 loop reads CASSLESSGHQPYEQYF. In DNA, the CDR3 is TGCGCCAGCAGCTTGGAGTCTAGCGGGCACCAACCCTACGAGCAGTACTTC. The chain joins TRBV5-1 to TRBJ2-7, with 8 bases matching TRBD2. CDR3 length: 17 amino acids. Germline loops: CDR1 SGHRS, CDR2 YFSETQ. The V gene end was trimmed by 0 bases and the J gene end by 2 bases; junction bases not matched to a gene: 10.

The chain is built from TRBV9 and TRBJ2-7; tentatively, D is TRBD2 (5 bases). With 1 base removed from V and 7 bases from J, the gap between germline ends came to 12 bases. There are 13 residues in the CDR3. In germline, CDR1 is SGDLS, CDR2 YYNGEE. The CDR3 protein is CASSVSRTGEQYF. As DNA, the CDR3 is TGTGCCAGCAGCGTATCCCGGACGGGGGAGCAGTACTTC.

The chain couples TRBV10-3 to TRBJ2-7, with no clear D. This CDR3 has 11 amino acids. CDR1 is ENHRY, CDR2 SYGVKD, per germline. The ends were cut back, 8 bases at V and 1 base at J, with 6 bases in the middle. The CDR3 region has the DNA TGTGCCATCGGTATATCCTACGAGCAGTACTTC. Its translation is CAIGISYEQYF.

The rearrangement uses TRBV7-8 and TRBJ2-5; TRBD1 matches at 7 bases. Germline V CDR1 and CDR2: SGHVS, FQNEAQ. Trimming at V came to 3 bases and at J to 5 bases, leaving 9 bases not matched to a gene. The CDR3 has 15 amino acids. Here the CDR3 reads CASSLNRGSSETQYF. Here the CDR3 DNA reads TGTGCCAGCAGCTTGAACAGGGGTTCGTCGGAGACCCAGTACTTC.

Many counts were recorded for this clone. This sample also contains other DNA sequences that code for the same CDR3. This rearrangement joins TRBV5-4 to TRBJ2-7; tentatively, D is TRBD1 (6 bases). Trimming took off 2 bases at V and 3 bases at J, with 9 bases between the two ends. The CDR3 totals 13 residues. CDR1 is SGHNT, CDR2 YYREEE, per germline (reference sequence). CDR3 protein: CASSLQGSYEQYF. In DNA, the CDR3 is TGTGCCAGCAGCTTACAGGGAAGCTACGAGCAGTACTTC. Filled out from reference TRBV5-4 and TRBJ2-7, the complete variable domain reads ETGVTQSPTHLIKTRGQQVTLRCSSQSGHNTVSWYQQALGQGPQFIFQYYREEENGRGNFPPRFSGLQFPNYSSELNVNALELDDSALYLCASSLQGSYEQYFGPGTRLTVT.

V and J are TRBV19 and TRBJ2-7; D may be TRBD1 or TRBD2 (5 bases each). Germline V CDR1 and CDR2: LNHDA, SQIVND (reference sequence). V was trimmed by 4 bases and J by 2 bases, leaving 12 bases between them. The CDR3 length is 14 residues. The CDR3 region has the DNA TGTGCCAGTAGTAAGGGACGAAGCACCTACGAGCAGTACTTC. Amino acids: CASSKGRSTYEQYF.

The chain employs TRBV6-5 and TRBJ2-5, with D unresolved. Germline V CDR1 and CDR2: MNHEY, SVGAGI. The V end was cut by 6 bases, the J end by 5 bases, with 7 bases between. This CDR3 is built from 11 residues. CDR3 amino acids: CASRKRETQYF. The CDR3 nucleotides read TGTGCCAGCAGAAAAAGGGAGACCCAGTACTTC.

The V and J genes are TRBV25-1 and TRBJ1-4; D remains unclear. Trimming left V 9 bases short and J 8 bases short, with 10 bases between. Germline V gene lookup returns CDR1 MGHDK and CDR2 SYGVNS. CDR3 size: 11 residues. CDR3 DNA sequence: TGTGCCAGTCAAGAGTGGGAAAAACTGTTTTTT. Residues: CASQEWEKLFF.

The gene calls are TRBV29-1 and TRBJ2-7; D remains unclear. In germline, CDR1 is SQVTM, CDR2 ANQGSEA. This CDR3 is 14 amino acids long. Deletions cut 4 bases from V and 2 bases from J, with 15 bases between. In DNA, the CDR3 is TGCAGCGTTGGATTGGTAGGGTCCGCCTACGAGCAGTACTTC. Translated: CSVGLVGSAYEQYF.

This clone came up a few times. The chain has TRBV6-6 and TRBJ1-1; D is undetermined. This CDR3 contains 16 residues. The germline V gene has CDR1 MNHNY and CDR2 SVGAGI (reference sequence). V was trimmed by 1 base and J by 4 bases, leaving 16 bases between them. The CDR3 DNA follows: TGTGCCAGCAGTTACTTCGAGGGTCCTTGGGGCACTGAAGCTTTCTTT. Residues: CASSYFEGPWGTEAFF.

This rearrangement joins TRBV19 to TRBJ1-1, with TRBD1 identical over 9 bases. The ends lost 4 bases at V and 0 bases at J; junction bases unmatched: 3. Looked up from germline, CDR1 is LNHDA and CDR2 is SQIVND (reference sequence). There are 15 residues in the CDR3. The CDR3, as DNA: TGTGCCAGTAGTAGGGGACAGGGAGTGAACACTGAAGCTTTCTTT. Its translation is CASSRGQGVNTEAFF.

This chain joins TRBV18 and TRBJ1-4; TRBD1 agrees at 8 bases. V dropped 2 bases and J dropped 8; count of bases not matched to a gene: 4. The CDR3 is 14 amino acids. In germline, CDR1 is KGHSH, CDR2 LQKENI. The CDR3 DNA is TGTGCCAGCTCACCAGACAGGGGCGAAGAAAAACTGTTTTTT. This translates into CASSPDRGEEKLFF.

This clone was detected many times. The chain employs TRBV4-1 and TRBJ2-1, with D perhaps TRBD2 (6 bases). Per the germline V gene, CDR1 is MGHRA and CDR2 is YSYEKL. The CDR3 is made up of 16 amino acids. Trimming cost V 3 bases and J 8 bases, with 20 bases left between them. For the CDR3, the DNA is TGCGCCAGCAGCCATTTCCGGGACTTCAGGTTCGATGAGCAGTTCTTC. It translates to CASSHFRDFRFDEQFF.

The chain is built from TRBV7-2 and TRBJ2-7; TRBD2 might be the D (5 bases). This CDR3 has 14 residues. Trimming took off 5 bases at V and 6 bases at J, with 17 bases between the two ends. Germline V gives CDR1 SGHTA, CDR2 FQGNSA. CDR3 protein: CASSPRREALEQYF. The CDR3 DNA follows: TGTGCCAGCAGCCCCCGACGGGAAGCTCTCGAGCAGTACTTC.

This chain uses TRBV5-5 with TRBJ2-7; D gene unclear. Germline CDR1 reads SGHKS; CDR2 reads YYEKEE (reference sequence). The CDR3 loop spans 15 amino acids. The V end lost 5 bases, the J end lost 2 bases, and 17 bases lay between the germline ends. Here the CDR3 reads CASSRPSAAPYEQYF. The CDR3 nucleotides are TGTGCCAGCAGTCGCCCCTCGGCCGCCCCCTACGAGCAGTACTTC.

Only a few counts were recorded for this clone. V gene TRBV14 combines with J gene TRBJ1-2; no reliable D call. With 0 bases removed from V and 1 base from J, the gap between germline ends came to 12 bases. Germline V gene sequence: CDR1 SGHDN, CDR2 FVKESK. The CDR3 is made up of 16 amino acids. This CDR3 is CASSQDRLRFNYGYTF. CDR3 in DNA: TGTGCCAGCAGCCAAGATCGTTTAAGGTTTAACTATGGCTACACCTTC.

The CDR3 loop reads CASSPGTGGFQPQHF. For the CDR3, the DNA is TGTGCCAGCAGTCCCGGGACAGGGGGCTTTCAGCCCCAGCATTTT. V is TRBV6-1 and J is TRBJ1-5; 12 nucleotides match TRBD1. J gave up 6 bases and V 5 bases, and 5 bases lay outside the gene matches. The CDR3 runs 15 residues. Germline CDR1 and CDR2: MNHNS and SASEGT.

V usage is TRBV7-2 and J usage is TRBJ1-5; 9 nucleotides match TRBD1. Trimming took 0 bases from V and 7 from J; bases not matched to a gene: 7. This CDR3 contains 16 residues. Germline V gives CDR1 SGHTA, CDR2 FQGNSA. CDR3 sequence reads: CASSLAGQGVRQPQHF. The DNA of the CDR3 is TGTGCCAGCAGCTTAGCGGGACAGGGTGTACGCCAGCCCCAGCATTTT.

V gene TRBV5-8 combines with J gene TRBJ1-5; 10 positions match TRBD1. The CDR3 runs to 15 residues. CDR1 and CDR2 from the germline V gene are SGHTS and YDEGEE. Germline trimming cut 3 bases from V and 7 bases from J; bases unmatched to any gene: 7. This chain's CDR3 is CASSWGTGAKQPQHF. The CDR3, as DNA: TGTGCCAGCAGCTGGGGGACAGGGGCCAAGCAGCCCCAGCATTTT.

This chain joins TRBV6-6 and TRBJ1-5, with D unclear. Trimming stripped 0 bases from V and 2 bases from J, with 8 bases between. The CDR3 loop spans 15 amino acids. Germline CDR1 and CDR2: MNHNY and SVGAGI (reference sequence). The CDR3, as DNA: TGTGCCAGCAGTTACTCCGGGAGTCGCAATCAGCCCCAGCATTTT. It yields the protein CASSYSGSRNQPQHF.

This clone was picked up a small number of times. The rearrangement joins TRBV19 to TRBJ2-7; D is uncertain. Germline CDR1 is LNHDA and CDR2 is SQIVND (reference sequence). Trimming cost V 5 bases and J 1 base, with 12 bases left between them. This CDR3 has 14 amino acids. CDR3 coding DNA: TGTGCCAGTAGTCCCCTGAGGTCTTCCTACGAGCAGTACTTC. Translated, it gives CASSPLRSSYEQYF. Full variable domain (remainder filled in from reference TRBV19 and TRBJ2-7): DGGITQSPKYLFRKEGQNVTLSCEQNLNHDAMYWYRQDPGQGLRLIYYSQIVNDFQKGDIAEGYSVSREKKESFPLTVTSAQKNPTAFYLCASSPLRSSYEQYFGPGTRLTVT.

The rearrangement links TRBV5-1 to TRBJ1-5; D may be TRBD1 (5 bases). V shed 2 bases and J shed 0 bases, with 9 bases lying between them. Per germline, CDR1 SGHRS and CDR2 YFSETQ. This CDR3 is built from 15 residues. The CDR3 coding sequence is TGCGCCAGCAGCTTAGAGGGGAATAGCAATCAGCCCCAGCATTTT. It translates to CASSLEGNSNQPQHF.

This chain links TRBV7-9 with TRBJ2-7, with 13 bases matching TRBD2. The CDR3 has 17 amino acids. Germline V CDR1 and CDR2: SEHNR, FQNEAQ (reference sequence). V trimming: 1 base; J trimming: 2 bases; junction bases outside the gene matches: 5. This chain's CDR3 is CASSLGTSGSPPYEQYF. The CDR3 coding sequence is TGTGCCAGCAGCTTAGGGACTAGCGGGAGCCCGCCCTACGAGCAGTACTTC.

The chain uses TRBV28 and TRBJ2-3, with 9 bases identical to TRBD1. CDR1 and CDR2 (germline): MDHEN, SYDVKM. Trimming took 6 bases from V and 6 from J; bases not matched to a gene: 7. The CDR3 is made up of 14 amino acids. The CDR3 DNA reads TGTGCCAGCAGAGGGACAGGGCTGGCGGATACGCAGTATTTT. Translation: CASRGTGLADTQYF.

Only a few counts were recorded for this clone. The genes are TRBV29-1 and TRBJ1-5; no clear D. The CDR3 extends over 16 amino acids. The V and J ends lost 8 bases and 0 bases respectively, with 20 bases between them. CDR1 is SQVTM and CDR2 is ANQGSEA in the germline V gene. The CDR3 spells CSPKGGGIYSNQPQHF. DNA for the CDR3: TGCAGCCCTAAGGGCGGCGGGATCTATAGCAATCAGCCCCAGCATTTT.